This T cell receptor beta chain was profiled in a study of blood T cell repertoires in COVID-19. Clones were sequenced by immunoSEQ multiplex PCR, and TCRdb holds only the in-frame ones, with some missing. The sample lists some 200,000 clones, around nine tenths occurring once. V was trimmed by 4 bases and J by 10 bases, leaving 16 bases between them. CDR3 size: 13 residues. The germline gives CDR1 GTSNPN, CDR2 SVGIG (reference sequence). The receptor comes from a man aged 65 to 79 with acute or convalescent COVID-19. The rearrangement links TRBV30 to TRBJ1-4; D remains unclear. The sample taken for sequencing was peripheral blood. CDR3 in amino acids: CAWIPGENRKLFF. The CDR3 bases are TGTGCCTGGATACCCGGGGAGAACCGAAAACTGTTTTTT.